This entry concerns a single T cell receptor (beta chain). Antigen unknown. This sample is part of a study of CD8+ T cells in alopecia areata. Study-wide results and caveats: In scalp and blood, many expanded lesional clones persisted during tofacitinib. Compared with mice, patients displayed less clear TCR sharing, possibly for HLA-related reasons.

Germline V lookup: CDR1 SNHLY, CDR2 FYNNEI. Trimming cost V 7 bases and J 0 bases; bases outside gene matches: 6. The CDR3 runs 15 residues. RNA was isolated and reverse transcribed to cDNA, the sequencing template. Assay: immunoSEQ multiplex PCR; the TCRdb copy retains only in-frame clones and omits some. The sample shows 150,000 to 200,000 clones, about 60% of them seen only once. Sample treatment: oral pan-JAK inhibitor, 5-10 mg twice daily. Researchers took lesional scalp punch biopsies and peripheral blood from people who were alopecia areata patients. The genes are TRBV2 and TRBJ2-7; 10 bases match TRBD2. The sample here was CD8+ T cells sorted from blood, taken at week 24, from a patient treated with tofacitinib. The clonotype comes from a human donor with alopecia areata. CDR3 protein: CASTLAGRRSYEQYF. DNA of the CDR3: TGTGCCAGCACACTAGCGGGGCGCCGCTCCTACGAGCAGTACTTC.